One sample yielded the 14 T cell receptor beta chains listed below, sequenced in a study of blood T cell repertoires in COVID-19. Profiling relied on immunoSEQ multiplex PCR, and the TCRdb table lists in-frame clones only, not all of them. The repertoire holds some 72,000 clones, with roughly 89% as singletons. Sequenced: peripheral blood. Every receptor here comes from a man in his fifties or sixties with active COVID-19.

The gene calls are TRBV5-1 and TRBJ1-1; D uncertain. Germline V CDR1 and CDR2: SGHRS, YFSETQ. The V end lost 0 bases, the J end lost 10 bases, and 16 bases lay between the germline ends. CDR3 size: 14 residues. CDR3 nucleotide sequence: TGCGCCAGCAGCTTGGCCTTAAGGGAGGGTAGAGCTTTCTTT. Translation gives CASSLALREGRAFF.

The chain has TRBV10-3 and TRBJ1-3, with a tentative D call TRBD1 (5 bases). V was trimmed by 6 bases and J by 0 bases, leaving 15 bases between them. CDR1 is ENHRY, CDR2 SYGVKD, per germline. This CDR3 spans 16 amino acids. The CDR3 here is CAIRGRDSYSGNTIYF. The CDR3 DNA reads as TGTGCCATCAGAGGAAGGGACTCTTACTCTGGAAACACCATATATTTT.

This clone was counted once. The J gene is TRBJ2-5, the V gene TRBV6-5; possibly TRBD1 for D (8 bases). The CDR3 loop spans 13 amino acids. V lost 10 bases to trimming and J lost 9 bases, with 21 bases between them. Looked up from germline, CDR1 is MNHEY and CDR2 is SVGAGI. The CDR3 coding sequence is TGTGCCACCCTGGGACAGGCTGCGGGGGCCCAGTACTTC. Protein sequence: CATLGQAAGAQYF.

The chain carries TRBV5-5 and TRBJ2-7, with 8 bases lining up with TRBD1. Unmatched junction bases numbered 7, after V lost 0 bases and J lost 5 bases. The CDR3 loop spans 15 amino acids. CDR1 and CDR2 from the germline V gene are SGHKS and YYEKEE (reference sequence). This CDR3 reads CASSLGQGRFHEQYF. As DNA, the CDR3 is TGTGCCAGCAGCTTGGGACAGGGGCGATTCCACGAGCAGTACTTC.

The chain carries TRBV25-1 and TRBJ2-7; no clear D gene. CDR1 and CDR2 (germline): MGHDK, SYGVNS. The CDR3 has 13 residues. Trimming removed 7 bases from V and 0 bases from J, with 10 bases in between. This chain's CDR3 is CASIHSGSYEQYF. DNA for the CDR3: TGTGCCAGCATACACAGTGGCTCCTACGAGCAGTACTTC.

This clone has a single count. CDR3 bases: TGTGCCAGCAGTCAGCTAGCGGGAGGGCGCTACGAGCAGTACTTC. Its protein product is CASSQLAGGRYEQYF. The chain recombines TRBV6-5 with TRBJ2-7; 12 bases agree with TRBD2. Germline V gene lookup returns CDR1 MNHEY and CDR2 SVGAGI. CDR3 length: 15 amino acids. With V trimmed by 5 bases and J by 3 bases, 5 bases remained unmatched.

This clone was seen a single time. The gene calls are TRBV4-1 and TRBJ2-5; D perhaps matches TRBD2 (7 bases). This CDR3 region has 17 residues. Trimming shortened V by 8 bases and J by 4 bases, and 26 bases separated the two germline ends. Germline assignment: CDR1 MGHRA and CDR2 YSYEKL. In nucleotides, the CDR3 is TGCGCCAGCGCACCGACGCTCAGGCGGGGGCCGGGAGAGACCCAGTACTTC. This translates into CASAPTLRRGPGETQYF.

The sample holds one count of this clone. The CDR3 DNA reads TGTGCCAGCAGCTTAGGCGGGACCGATCGCACAGATACGCAGTATTTT. It is translated as CASSLGGTDRTDTQYF. The chain employs TRBV7-2 and TRBJ2-3, with D perhaps TRBD2 (6 bases). The V gene lost 1 base and the J gene lost 1 base, with 12 bases spanning the gap. Germline loops: CDR1 SGHTA, CDR2 FQGNSA. The CDR3 consists of 16 residues.

The chain has TRBV7-2 and TRBJ1-2; no definite D call. This CDR3 comprises 14 residues. V lost 8 bases and J lost 7, with 20 bases in between. Germline CDR1 is SGHTA and CDR2 is FQGNSA. The DNA for the CDR3 is TGTGCCAGCTCCAGAGCGGGAGTATTGTTTGGCTACACCTTC. Encoded protein: CASSRAGVLFGYTF.

The sample holds a few counts of this clone. The rearrangement uses TRBV6-1 and TRBJ1-5; TRBD1 might be the D (6 bases). This CDR3 is built from 15 residues. Trimming pared 2 bases from V and 0 bases from J, leaving 8 bases between. Germline loops: CDR1 MNHNS, CDR2 SASEGT. DNA for the CDR3: TGTGCCAGCAGTGAACAACAGGGTAGCAATCAGCCCCAGCATTTT. This gives the protein CASSEQQGSNQPQHF.

About this clone: The sample carries other DNA sequences with the same CDR3. The chain combines TRBV5-1 with TRBJ2-5, with a weak D call TRBD1 (6 bases). The CDR3 sequence is 14 residues long. V lost 4 bases to trimming and J lost 2 bases, with 12 bases between them. Germline values: CDR1 SGHRS, CDR2 YFSETQ. This CDR3 is CASSPGQPQETQYF. The DNA of the CDR3 is TGCGCCAGCAGCCCGGGACAACCGCAAGAGACCCAGTACTTC.

The gene calls are TRBV18 and TRBJ2-6; weak D call: TRBD1 (6 bases). Trimming removed 4 bases at V and 0 bases at J, with 16 bases between. Germline CDR1 and CDR2: KGHSH and LQKENI. This CDR3 comprises 18 residues. In nucleotides, the CDR3 is TGTGCCAGCTCACTATCGACAGGAGACCTCTCTGGGGCCAACGTCCTGACTTTC. Protein product: CASSLSTGDLSGANVLTF. Together with reference TRBV18 and TRBJ2-6, the CDR3 gives the full variable domain: NAGVMQNPRHLVRRRGQEARLRCSPMKGHSHVYWYRQLPEEGLKFMVYLQKENIIDESGMPKERFSAEFPKEGPSILRIQQVVRGDSAAYFCASSLSTGDLSGANVLTFGAGSRLTVL.

The V gene is TRBV7-9, the J gene TRBJ2-1; 15 bases fit TRBD2. Germline trimming cut 4 bases from V and 10 bases from J; bases unmatched to any gene: 5. The CDR3 is 15 residues long. Germline CDR1 reads SEHNR; CDR2 reads FQNEAQ (reference sequence). This chain's CDR3 is CASSSPGLAGGEQFF. The CDR3 region has the DNA TGTGCCAGCAGCTCACCGGGACTAGCGGGGGGCGAGCAGTTCTTC.

The chain is built from TRBV2 and TRBJ2-2, with 7 positions matching TRBD1. Germline V gene data show CDR1 as SNHLY and CDR2 as FYNNEI. After removal of 7 bases from V and 1 base from J, the junction contained 6 bases not matched to a gene. The CDR3 has 15 amino acids. The CDR3 region is CASKNRQGNTGELFF. The CDR3 bases are TGTGCCAGCAAGAACCGACAGGGGAACACCGGGGAGCTGTTTTTT.